One T cell receptor (beta chain) is described in this entry. Germline CDR1 is SGHVT and CDR2 is SQSDAQ. Trimming took 5 bases from V and 3 from J, leaving 13 bases between them. CDR3 length: 15 amino acids. The data were obtained in a study of control samples from healthy donors and cancer patients. Assay: immunoSEQ multiplex PCR; the TCRdb copy retains only in-frame clones and omits some. This sample has approximately 150,000 clones, with almost 90% found just once. Sequenced: blood. This receptor was obtained from a man younger than 35 in good health. The chain employs TRBV7-4 and TRBJ1-4; D gene ambiguous. The CDR3 nucleotides are TGTGCCAGCAGCCCCCTTCCTCCATCTAATGAAAAACTGTTTTTT. This encodes CASSPLPPSNEKLFF. The full variable domain, its missing parts supplied by reference TRBV7-4 and TRBJ1-4, is GAGVSQSPRYKVAKRGRDVALRCDSISGHVTLYWYRQTLGQGSEVLTYSQSDAQRDKSGRPSGRFSAERPERSVSTLKIQRTEQGDSAVYLCASSPLPPSNEKLFFGSGTQLSVL.